These 13 T cell receptor beta chains originate from one sample sequenced in a study of CD8 T cells in ankylosing spondylitis. Study outcomes and limitations: Ankylosing spondylitis blood seemed to carry a telltale TCR beta motif made of several highly homologous variants.

These receptors have no identified antigens. Each CDR3 protein is one row after TCRdb ran MiXCR on the 5' RACE reads. The sample includes around 770,000 distinct CDR3 sequences, about an eighth of them seen just once. Sequences were obtained from blood, either unsorted or a sorted T cell fraction (not recorded which). These receptors were collected from a male donor with ankylosing spondylitis.

The chain employs TRBV20-1 and TRBJ1-5; weak D call: TRBD1 (5 bases). In germline, CDR1 is DFQATT, CDR2 SNEGSKA (reference sequence). The CDR3 runs to 13 residues. V lost 5 bases and J lost 11, with 19 bases in between. The CDR3 reads CSAFGTSRVSQHF. The CDR3 DNA is TGCAGTGCTTTCGGGACCTCCCGTGTTTCCCAGCATTTT.

This clonotype has more than one count but fewer than ten. This sequence joins TRBV9 and TRBJ2-5; 10 bases are a match to TRBD2. Germline V gives CDR1 SGDLS, CDR2 YYNGEE. The ends lost 0 bases at V and 4 bases at J; junction bases unmatched: 6. The CDR3 runs to 16 residues. CDR3 nucleotides: TGTGCCAGCAGCGTAGCTGGGTTAGCGGGGGGAGAGACCCAGTACTTC. It specifies CASSVAGLAGGETQYF.

J is TRBJ1-5 and V is TRBV6-1; 8 bases are shared with TRBD1. CDR1 and CDR2 from the germline V gene are MNHNS and SASEGT. V was pared by 6 bases and J by 4 bases, with 8 bases of the junction left unmatched. This CDR3 has 15 residues. The CDR3 loop is CASSHRGANNQPQHF. DNA of the CDR3: TGTGCCAGCAGCCACAGGGGGGCGAATAATCAGCCCCAGCATTTT.

This clonotype was observed many times. J is TRBJ2-7 and V is TRBV4-3; unclear D gene. CDR3 length: 14 amino acids. V lost 0 bases, J lost 1 base, and 7 bases lay in between. Germline V gives CDR1 LGHNA, CDR2 YSLEER. This chain's CDR3 is CASSQDRLSYEQYF. The CDR3 DNA follows: TGCGCCAGCAGCCAAGATAGGCTATCCTACGAGCAGTACTTC.

The V gene is TRBV5-1, the J gene TRBJ1-5; D is possibly TRBD1 (6 bases). V lost 1 base to trimming and J lost 8 bases, with 13 bases between them. The CDR3 runs to 14 residues. CDR1 and CDR2 from the germline V gene are SGHRS and YFSETQ. The CDR3 coding sequence is TGCGCCAGCAGCTTGCTGGGGGGCGGTGAGCCCCAGCATTTT. Translated, it gives CASSLLGGGEPQHF.

In its sample, this clonotype was seen many times. This chain joins TRBV4-3 and TRBJ1-2; weak D call: TRBD1 (6 bases). The CDR3 extends over 15 amino acids. V was cut by 2 bases and J by 4 bases, with 14 bases left in between. Per the germline V gene, CDR1 is LGHNA and CDR2 is YSLEER. The chain's CDR3 is CASSQRTAVGYGYTF. For the CDR3, the DNA is TGCGCCAGCAGCCAAAGGACAGCCGTGGGCTATGGCTACACCTTC.

This clonotype has at least ten counts. CDR3: CASSQDWGAYNEQFF. In DNA, the CDR3 is TGCGCCAGCAGCCAAGATTGGGGGGCCTACAATGAGCAGTTCTTC. V usage is TRBV4-3 and J usage is TRBJ2-1, with D maybe TRBD2 (6 bases). V was cut by 0 bases and J by 2 bases, with 8 bases left in between. The CDR3 has 15 amino acids. The V gene's germline CDR1 is LGHNA and CDR2 YSLEER.

This clonotype was detected many times. The CDR3 spells CASKAGGYNEQFF. In nucleotides, the CDR3 is TGTGCCAGCAAGGCAGGGGGCTACAATGAGCAGTTCTTC. The chain employs TRBV5-4 and TRBJ2-1, with 7 bases lining up with TRBD1. Germline V gives CDR1 SGHNT, CDR2 YYREEE (reference sequence). The CDR3 is 13 residues long. The trim removed 6 bases at V and 3 bases at J, leaving 3 bases unmatched.

V usage is TRBV7-3 and J usage is TRBJ1-1, with 12 bases fitting TRBD1. With 4 bases clipped from V and 9 bases from J, the junction kept 6 bases outside the gene matches. Germline-derived CDR1 and CDR2 are SGHTA and FQGTGA. The CDR3 runs to 14 residues. The CDR3 protein is CASSSGTGGAKAFF. CDR3 in DNA: TGTGCCAGCAGCTCGGGGACAGGGGGCGCGAAAGCTTTCTTT.

The table lists this clonotype with many counts. The chain combines TRBV12-3 or TRBV12-4 with TRBJ1-2; no clear D. The CDR3 sequence is 13 residues long. V lost 2 bases and J 8 bases, leaving 12 bases between the germline ends. CDR3 amino acids: CASSLLAGRGYTF. The CDR3 DNA is TGTGCCAGCAGTTTATTGGCCGGGCGGGGCTACACCTTC.

This chain joins TRBV20-1 and TRBJ2-7, with TRBD1 identical over 11 bases. The V segment lost 6 bases and the J segment 6 bases; nucleotides outside the gene matches: 7. CDR1 DFQATT and CDR2 SNEGSKA come from the germline V gene (reference sequence). This CDR3 contains 13 residues. CDR3 sequence: CSAAGQGASEQYF. The CDR3 DNA follows: TGCAGTGCCGCAGGACAGGGGGCGAGCGAGCAGTACTTC.

The rearrangement links TRBV6-1 to TRBJ1-1; a possible D gene is TRBD1 (6 bases). The V end was cut by 6 bases, the J end by 1 base, with 21 bases between. Germline loops: CDR1 MNHNS, CDR2 SASEGT. The length of the CDR3 is 17 residues. The CDR3 spells CASRRRGGKLKNTEAFF. Here the CDR3 DNA reads TGTGCCAGCAGACGAAGAGGGGGGAAACTAAAGAACACTGAAGCTTTCTTT.

The sample holds a few counts of this clonotype. The CDR3 protein is CRVKRGVDEQFF. CDR3 bases: TGCAGGGTGAAAAGAGGGGTCGATGAGCAGTTCTTC. The chain joins TRBV20-1 to TRBJ2-1, with D perhaps TRBD1 or TRBD2 (5 bases each). Germline V gives CDR1 DFQATT, CDR2 SNEGSKA (reference sequence). The CDR3 covers 12 residues.